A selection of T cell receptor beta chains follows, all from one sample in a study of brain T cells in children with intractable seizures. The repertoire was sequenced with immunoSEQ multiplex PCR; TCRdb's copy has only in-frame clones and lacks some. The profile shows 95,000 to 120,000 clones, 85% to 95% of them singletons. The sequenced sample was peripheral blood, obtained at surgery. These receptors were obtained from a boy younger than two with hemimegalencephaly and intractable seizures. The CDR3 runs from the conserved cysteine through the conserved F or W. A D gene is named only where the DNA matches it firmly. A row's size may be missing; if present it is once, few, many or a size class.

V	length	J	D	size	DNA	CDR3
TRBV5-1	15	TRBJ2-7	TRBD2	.	TGCGCCAGCAGTCGACTAGCGGGTGGGGCCTACGAGCAGTACTTC	CASSRLAGGAYEQYF
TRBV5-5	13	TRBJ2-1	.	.	TGTGCCAGCACCCCGATCGGGGCAAGGGAGCAGTTCTTC	CASTPIGAREQFF
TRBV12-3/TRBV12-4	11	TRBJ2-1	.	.	TGTGCCAGCACCCAGGCCTATGAGCAGTTCTTC	CASTQAYEQFF
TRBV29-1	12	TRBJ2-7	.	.	TGCAGCGTTGGGCAGGGGCCTAACGAGCAGTACTTC	CSVGQGPNEQYF
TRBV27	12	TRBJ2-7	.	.	TGTGCCACCCAATTTCCCTCGGGCGAGCAGTACTTC	CATQFPSGEQYF
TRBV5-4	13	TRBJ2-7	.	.	TGTGCCAGCAGCTTGTCGGGGGCCTACGAGCAGTACTTC	CASSLSGAYEQYF
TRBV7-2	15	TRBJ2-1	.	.	TGTGCCAGCAGCGTGGGACTGTCAAACCACAATGAGCAGTTCTTC	CASSVGLSNHNEQFF
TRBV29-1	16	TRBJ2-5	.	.	TGCAGCGTTCAATCGGCCCAAAACAGGCCCGGGGAGACCCAGTACTTC	CSVQSAQNRPGETQYF
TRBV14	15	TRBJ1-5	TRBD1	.	TGTGCCAGCAGCCCAACAGGGGGCCCCAATCAGCCCCAGCATTTT	CASSPTGGPNQPQHF
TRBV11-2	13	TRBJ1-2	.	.	TGTGCCAGCAGCGAGAGGGGTAACTATGGCTACACCTTC	CASSERGNYGYTF
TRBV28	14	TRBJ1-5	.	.	TGTGCCAGCAGTCCCTGGCCAAGCAATCAGCCCCAGCATTTT	CASSPWPSNQPQHF
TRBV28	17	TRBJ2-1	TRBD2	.	TGTGCCAGCAGGACCCGGACTAGCGGGAGGGTCAGTAATGAGCAGTTCTTC	CASRTRTSGRVSNEQFF
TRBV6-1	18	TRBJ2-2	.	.	TGTGCCAGCAGTGAGAATTGGTGGGACCTAGCGAACACCGGGGAGCTGTTTTTT	CASSENWWDLANTGELFF
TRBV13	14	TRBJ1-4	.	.	TGTGCCAGCAGCTCCCCCCGTCCAAATGAAAAACTGTTTTTT	CASSSPRPNEKLFF
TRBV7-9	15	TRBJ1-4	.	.	TGTGCCAGCAGCTTAGGACAGGCAACTAATGAAAAACTGTTTTTT	CASSLGQATNEKLFF
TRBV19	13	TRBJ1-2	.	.	TGTGCCAGCAGCTCCGGGACCTTCTATGGCTACACCTTC	CASSSGTFYGYTF
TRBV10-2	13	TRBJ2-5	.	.	TGCGCCAGCAGCGGACACTCCCAAGAGACCCAGTACTTC	CASSGHSQETQYF
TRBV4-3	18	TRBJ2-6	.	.	TGCGCCAGCAGCCAAGAGGGCCCAGAGTTAGCTGGGGCCAACGTCCTGACTTTC	CASSQEGPELAGANVLTF
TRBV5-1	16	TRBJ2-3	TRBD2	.	TGCGCCAGCAGCCTCGGGGGGACTAGGTCGACAGATACGCAGTATTTT	CASSLGGTRSTDTQYF
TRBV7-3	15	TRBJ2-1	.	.	TGTGCCAGCAGCTCCAGCGCTAGCTCCTACAATGAGCAGTTCTTC	CASSSSASSYNEQFF
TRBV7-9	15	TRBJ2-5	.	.	TGTGCCAGCAGCTTAGGAGCGCGAGGTAGAGAGACCCAGTACTTC	CASSLGARGRETQYF
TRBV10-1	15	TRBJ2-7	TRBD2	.	TGCGCCAGCAGCAACCTCGGGACTAGCGGGACCGAGCAGTACTTC	CASSNLGTSGTEQYF
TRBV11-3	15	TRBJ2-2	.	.	TGTGCCAGCAGCCTTGCGACAGGTCACACCGGGGAGCTGTTTTTT	CASSLATGHTGELFF
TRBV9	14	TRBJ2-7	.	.	TGTGCCAGCAGCGCGACTAGTAGCTCCTACGAGCAGTACTTC	CASSATSSSYEQYF
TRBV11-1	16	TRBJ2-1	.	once	TGTGCCAGCAGCCCTAGAGGGGGTCGGACCTACAATGAGCAGTTCTTC	CASSPRGGRTYNEQFF
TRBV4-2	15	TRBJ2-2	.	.	TGTGCCAGCAGCCAAGAGGGGCCCACTCTGGGGGAGCTGTTTTTT	CASSQEGPTLGELFF
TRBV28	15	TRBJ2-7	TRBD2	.	TGTGCCAGCAGTTTATTGGCTAGCGGTGCCTACGAGCAGTACTTC	CASSLLASGAYEQYF